This paragraph reports one T cell receptor beta chain. The CDR3 contains 14 residues. Trimming cost V 4 bases and J 13 bases, with 23 bases left between them. Germline loops: CDR1 SGHKS, CDR2 YYEKEE (reference sequence). This record belongs to a study of blood T cell repertoires in COVID-19. Study-wide background: The analysed material was cDNA or gDNA that came from T cells, B-cell-depleted T cells, or PBMCs.

Sequenced by immunoSEQ multiplex PCR; TCRdb stores in-frame clones only, minus some. The sample lists 340,000 or so clones, around 83% occurring once. The TCR comes from a man younger than 40 with active or convalescent COVID-19. V usage is TRBV5-5 and J usage is TRBJ1-2; D is perhaps TRBD1 (6 bases). The sequencing input was peripheral blood. The CDR3 bases are TGTGCCAGCAGCGGGGACACTGGACTGATTCGGTTCACCTTC. Translation: CASSGDTGLIRFTF.